This TCR beta chain was observed in a study of blood T cell repertoires in COVID-19. Whole-study context: T cells, B-cell-depleted T cells, or PBMCs supplied cDNA or gDNA.

From germline, CDR1 is LNHDA and CDR2 SQIVND (reference sequence). The CDR3 covers 15 residues. The V and J ends lost 5 bases and 0 bases respectively, with 13 bases between them. Per the authors' pipeline: Using reference gene primer amplification, nucleated cell counts were estimated. The assay was immunoSEQ multiplex PCR, and TCRdb's table has in-frame clones only and misses some. V, J and clone size were drawn from that table, and D and trimming were deduced from the DNA. The sample includes 120,000 or so clones, just over 85% of them seen just once. The sample was peripheral blood. The J gene is TRBJ1-1, the V gene TRBV19; D gene uncertain. This sequence was found in a man aged 40-55 years with acute or convalescent COVID-19. The CDR3 DNA follows: TGTGCCAGTAGTGAAGTTTACAAACTGAACACTGAAGCTTTCTTT. Amino acids: CASSEVYKLNTEAFF.